The 3 T cell receptor beta chains given below trace back to one sample, sequenced in a study of T cell repertoires in cytomegalovirus infection (dated by TCRdb to the late 2010s). Interpreted using the paper, the treatment or condition label stands for: in vitro stimulation with specific CMV peptide epitopes to enrich CMV-specific T cells. These receptors have no known antigen. Data came from an Illumina HiSeq 1500. TCRdb trimmed public reads at Q25 via fastp, called clones via MiXCR and kept in-frame beta chains. Rows matching on CDR3 protein sequence are summarized as one entry with the most common DNA and genes. In all, the sample holds around 95,000 distinct CDR3 sequences, and around 32% of those were seen once. Of the sample, approximately 75% falls within the top ten clones. The material was CD8+ T cells from cultured PBMCs, obtained from culture after CMV antigen stimulation. These receptors came from a human donor in good health (CMV status not recorded). Some clones in this sample may be carry-over from other donors' samples.

Sample share makes this clonotype medium-sized. The genes are TRBV11-2 and TRBJ2-1; D is uncertain. The CDR3 has 12 amino acids. V gave up 3 bases and J gave up 8 bases, with 8 bases separating them. The germline gives CDR1 SGHAT, CDR2 FQNNGV. The CDR3 region is CASSFGEDEQFF. CDR3 sequence (DNA): TGTGCCAGCAGCTTCGGAGAGGATGAGCAGTTCTTC.

This chain joins TRBV27 and TRBJ2-2; D is unresolved. The CDR3 runs 14 residues. V lost 5 bases and J lost 0, with 7 bases in between. Germline assignment: CDR1 MNHEY and CDR2 SMNVEV (reference sequence). CDR3 in DNA: TGTGCCAGCAGTGTTGGTACGAACACCGGGGAGCTGTTTTTT. Protein: CASSVGTNTGELFF.

V and J are TRBV2 and TRBJ1-1, with TRBD1 identical over 7 bases. Germline CDR1 and CDR2: SNHLY and FYNNEI. The trim removed 6 bases at V and 1 base at J, leaving 5 bases unmatched. The CDR3 is 14 amino acids. The CDR3 reads CASRETGPNTEAFF. The CDR3 DNA is TGTGCCAGCAGAGAGACAGGGCCGAACACTGAAGCTTTCTTT.